This TCR beta chain came from a study of blood T cell repertoires in COVID-19. Study overall: COVID-19 samples collected from the United States, Italy and Spain covered acute and convalescent phases.

The study drew participants aged roughly 18 to 89 years from 20 to 30 US areas. Participants' own reports of clinical history determined their cohort assignment. Recovery among Cohort 3 donors was established by two negative PCRs, clearance, or symptom resolution. Data came from immunoSEQ multiplex PCR; TCRdb stores just in-frame clones and leaves some out. Here the sample spans about 240,000 clones, around 89% being singletons. About this clone itself: Other DNA sequences in this sample translate to the same CDR3.

This clonotype was sampled from a woman aged 30 to 39 who had recovered from COVID-19. Sequenced sample: PBMCs or T cells enriched from blood (not recorded which).

The CDR3 bases are TGTGCCAGTAGTTTAGCGGCGAACACCGGGGAGCTGTTTTTT. Encoded protein: CASSLAANTGELFF. The gene calls are TRBV19 and TRBJ2-2; D is perhaps TRBD2 (6 bases). Germline values: CDR1 LNHDA, CDR2 SQIVND (reference sequence). Trimming shortened V by 5 bases and J by 0 bases, and 7 bases separated the two germline ends. This CDR3 has 14 residues.